Below are 5 T cell receptor beta chains sequenced from a single sample in a study of cytomegalovirus exposure and HLA in healthy donors. It was with 60 Vbeta and 13 Jbeta primers that the PCR ran. Using immunoSEQ multiplex PCR, the repertoire was profiled, and TCRdb retains in-frame clones only, with some absent. The sample has tens of thousands of clones, around 80% seen once. The sample taken for sequencing was PBMCs. The receptors were gathered from a man between 40 and 49 years old in good health and CMV-seronegative.

J is TRBJ2-5 and V is TRBV6-6; 7 bases are shared with TRBD1. Germline V lookup: CDR1 MNHNY, CDR2 SVGAGI (reference sequence). V was pared by 6 bases and J by 2 bases, with 6 bases of the junction left unmatched. This CDR3 contains 14 residues. The CDR3 sequence is CASRSGQAQETQYF. CDR3 DNA: TGTGCCAGCAGATCCGGACAGGCTCAAGAGACCCAGTACTTC.

The rearrangement uses TRBV28 and TRBJ1-3; 9 bases are shared with TRBD1. The CDR3 sequence is 17 residues long. In germline, CDR1 is MDHEN, CDR2 SYDVKM. The ends lost 4 bases at V and 0 bases at J; junction bases unmatched: 7. The CDR3 DNA reads as TGTGCCAGCAGTTCAACAGGGGGCGACTCCTCTGGAAACACCATATATTTT. Its protein is CASSSTGGDSSGNTIYF.

The chain employs TRBV28 and TRBJ2-3; a possible D gene is TRBD2 (6 bases). The V gene's germline CDR1 is MDHEN and CDR2 SYDVKM. Between the trimmed V and J ends, which lost 1 base and 1 base, there was a span of 12 bases. There are 16 residues in the CDR3. The CDR3 DNA is TGTGCCAGCAGTTTATATCCGGGACTGGGCACAGATACGCAGTATTTT. Translating it yields CASSLYPGLGTDTQYF. Variable domain in full (rest from reference TRBV28 and TRBJ2-3): DVKVTQSSRYLVKRTGEKVFLECVQDMDHENMFWYRQDPGLGLRLIYFSYDVKMKEKGDIPEGYSVSREKKERFSLILESASTNQTSMYLCASSLYPGLGTDTQYFGPGTRLTVL.

This sequence joins TRBV10-1 and TRBJ2-7, with TRBD2 identical over 13 bases. The CDR3 is 16 residues long. With V trimmed by 0 bases and J by 6 bases, 5 bases remained unmatched. Germline V CDR1 and CDR2: WNHNN, SYGVQD (reference sequence). CDR3 region: CASSESTSGGVSEQYF. The CDR3 nucleotides are TGCGCCAGCAGTGAGTCTACTAGCGGGGGGGTCAGCGAGCAGTACTTC.

CDR3 sequence reads: CASRQHGNYGYTF. The CDR3 DNA follows: TGTGCCAGCAGACAACACGGGAACTATGGCTACACCTTC. The rearrangement links TRBV2 to TRBJ1-2; D is unresolved. V gave up 6 bases and J gave up 2 bases, with 10 bases separating them. CDR1 is SNHLY, CDR2 FYNNEI, per germline. This CDR3 region has 13 residues.